This T cell receptor (beta chain) was captured in a study of CD8+ T cells in alopecia areata. Whole-study results and caveats: Because of a solitary nonresponder, the connection of baseline CD8+ expansion to response stays uncertain. The study found higher clonality in lesional than normal scalp, especially in alopecia totalis/universalis. Tofacitinib significantly brought down scalp clonality and expanded CD8+ clones among top 100.

Treatment of the sample: oral pan-JAK inhibitor, 5-10 mg twice daily. The CDR3 covers 15 residues. J lost 0 bases, V lost 4 bases, and 2 bases had no gene match. Germline lookup yields CDR1 SEHNR and CDR2 FQNEAQ (reference sequence). A remark on this clone: Antigen unknown.

Investigators isolated RNA and reverse transcribed it into cDNA to act as the sequencing template. TCRdb keeps only in-frame clones here, not all; method: immunoSEQ multiplex PCR. This sample has 110,000 to 150,000 clones, with roughly 80% found just once. The receptor was isolated from a human donor with alopecia areata. Sequencing used CD8+ T cells sorted from blood, obtained at week 4, from a patient treated with tofacitinib. This sequence joins TRBV7-9 and TRBJ1-1, with TRBD1 matching 10 bases. CDR3 nucleotides: TGTGCCAGCAGCTCGACAGGGGGCATGAACACTGAAGCTTTCTTT. This encodes CASSSTGGMNTEAFF.